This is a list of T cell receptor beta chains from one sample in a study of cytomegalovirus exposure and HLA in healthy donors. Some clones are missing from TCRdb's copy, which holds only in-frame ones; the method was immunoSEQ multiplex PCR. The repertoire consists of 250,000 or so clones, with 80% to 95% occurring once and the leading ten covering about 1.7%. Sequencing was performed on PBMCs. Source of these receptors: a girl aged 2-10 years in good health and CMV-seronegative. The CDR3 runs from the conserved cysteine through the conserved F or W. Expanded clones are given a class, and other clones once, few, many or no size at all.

CDR3: CASSLGAHEQYF
length: 12
V: TRBV7-9
J: TRBJ2-7
size: NA

CDR3: CAISARGAQETQYF
length: 14
V: TRBV10-3
J: TRBJ2-5
size: NA

CDR3: CASSPSVGLAKNIQYF
length: 16
V: TRBV7-2
J: TRBJ2-4
size: NA

CDR3: CASSERSGGLGEKLFF
length: 16
V: TRBV2
J: TRBJ1-4
size: once

CDR3: CASSTTSGGAYEQFF
length: 15
V: TRBV23-1
J: TRBJ2-1
size: NA

CDR3: CASSFYAIRANTGELFF
length: 17
V: TRBV28
J: TRBJ2-2
size: once

CDR3: CASSLSRYYEQYF
length: 13
V: TRBV7-6
J: TRBJ2-7
size: NA

CDR3: CSVEGGGGAYNEQFF
length: 15
V: TRBV29-1
J: TRBJ2-1
size: NA

CDR3: CASSLGQGPYEQYF
length: 14
V: TRBV27
J: TRBJ2-7
size: once

CDR3: CASSQGSLAGQYF
length: 13
V: TRBV4-2
J: TRBJ2-3
size: NA

CDR3: CASSKESTGHYGYTF
length: 15
V: TRBV21-1
J: TRBJ1-2
size: NA

CDR3: CASSRETGASTDTQYF
length: 16
V: TRBV4-1
J: TRBJ2-3
size: once

CDR3: CAWWGQGNEQYF
length: 12
V: TRBV30
J: TRBJ2-7
size: NA

CDR3: CASSTAIRVSSGYTF
length: 15
V: TRBV19
J: TRBJ1-2
size: NA

CDR3: CASSEWVGGLRNEQFF
length: 16
V: TRBV2
J: TRBJ2-1
size: NA

CDR3: CASLPPSGGPFAHEQYF
length: 17
V: TRBV28
J: TRBJ2-7
size: NA

CDR3: CSVDGTGVSSTDTQYF
length: 16
V: TRBV29-1
J: TRBJ2-3
size: NA

CDR3: CASSSGTGSNTGELFF
length: 16
V: TRBV5-4
J: TRBJ2-2
size: NA

CDR3: CASSHPQSYTEAFF
length: 14
V: TRBV7-2
J: TRBJ1-1
size: NA

CDR3: CSVAAATSLAGGRDTGELFF
length: 20
V: TRBV29-1
J: TRBJ2-2
size: NA

CDR3: CASSLGSRSSETQYF
length: 15
V: TRBV5-1
J: TRBJ2-5
size: few

CDR3: CSALGQYGYTF
length: 11
V: TRBV20-1
J: TRBJ1-2
size: once

CDR3: CASSPGGLSYNSPLHF
length: 16
V: TRBV5-1
J: TRBJ1-6
size: NA

CDR3: CASSDSQANYGYTF
length: 14
V: TRBV9
J: TRBJ1-2
size: NA

CDR3: CASSLAPGTGQEKLFF
length: 16
V: TRBV5-1
J: TRBJ1-4
size: NA

CDR3: CASSVGQGADEAFF
length: 14
V: TRBV19
J: TRBJ1-1
size: NA

CDR3: CASSVEGANGQPQHF
length: 15
V: TRBV9
J: TRBJ1-5
size: once

CDR3: CASSARTEEGKLFF
length: 14
V: TRBV25-1
J: TRBJ1-4
size: NA

CDR3: CASSLLGGRSDYEQYF
length: 16
V: TRBV4-1
J: TRBJ2-7
size: NA

CDR3: CASNPALILGELFF
length: 14
V: TRBV7-2
J: TRBJ2-2
size: once

CDR3: CASTGTGGAEQYF
length: 13
V: TRBV6-5
J: TRBJ2-7
size: NA

CDR3: CASSQAGRADTQYF
length: 14
V: TRBV6-6
J: TRBJ2-3
size: NA

CDR3: CAISVGGTEAFF
length: 12
V: TRBV10-3
J: TRBJ1-1
size: NA

CDR3: CASSGLGWVEQFF
length: 13
V: TRBV25-1
J: TRBJ2-1
size: few

CDR3: CASSWTDSNQPQHF
length: 14
V: TRBV6-1
J: TRBJ1-5
size: NA

CDR3: CASSRQYRGHLAQHF
length: 15
V: TRBV5-6
J: TRBJ1-5
size: NA

CDR3: CASSQGTGEAFF
length: 12
V: TRBV4-1
J: TRBJ1-1
size: NA

CDR3: CASSVIQEGSNQPQHF
length: 16
V: TRBV19
J: TRBJ1-5
size: NA

CDR3: CASSGATGLNEKLFF
length: 15
V: TRBV6-1
J: TRBJ1-4
size: NA

CDR3: CASSQRAGTGFTGELFF
length: 17
V: TRBV4-1
J: TRBJ2-2
size: NA

CDR3: CASSSSGNEQFF
length: 12
V: TRBV5-1
J: TRBJ2-1
size: NA